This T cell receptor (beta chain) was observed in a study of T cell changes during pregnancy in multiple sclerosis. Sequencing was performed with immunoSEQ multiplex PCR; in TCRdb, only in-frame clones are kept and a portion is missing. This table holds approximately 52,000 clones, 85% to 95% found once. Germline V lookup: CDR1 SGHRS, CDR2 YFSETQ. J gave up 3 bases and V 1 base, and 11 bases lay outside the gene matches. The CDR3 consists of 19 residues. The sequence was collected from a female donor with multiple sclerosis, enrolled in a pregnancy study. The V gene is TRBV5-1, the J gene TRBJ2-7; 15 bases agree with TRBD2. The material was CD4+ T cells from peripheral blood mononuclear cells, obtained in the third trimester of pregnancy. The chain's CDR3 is CASSLTPGTSGRFNYEQYF. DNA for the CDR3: TGCGCCAGCAGCTTGACGCCCGGGACTAGCGGGAGGTTCAACTACGAGCAGTACTTC. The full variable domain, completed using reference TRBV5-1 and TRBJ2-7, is KAGVTQTPRYLIKTRGQQVTLSCSPISGHRSVSWYQQTPGQGLQFLFEYFSETQRNKGNFPGRFSGRQFSNSRSEMNVSTLELGDSALYLCASSLTPGTSGRFNYEQYFGPGTRLTVT.